Detailed here is one T cell receptor beta chain. The antigen is undetermined. The CDR3 end lies 3 residues beyond the end of the read and is filled in from the germline J gene. This CDR3 comprises 15 residues. V was trimmed by 6 bases and J by 5 bases, leaving 20 bases between them. The V gene's germline CDR1 is DFQATT and CDR2 SNEGSKA (reference sequence). The table came from immunoSEQ multiplex PCR; TCRdb's copy has only in-frame clones and leaves some out. The listing records more than 20,000 clones. This sample stems from a study of T cells in women clearing cervical HPV infection. Study results and caveats: Richness differences could reflect unmeasured T-cell content per sample.

The sequencing input was blood buffy coat. The receptor's source is a woman between 18 and 75 years old with a cervical HPV16 infection that either progressed to CIN3+ or cleared (not recorded which). The V call is TRBV20-1, the J call TRBJ2-1; TRBD1 is a possible D gene (5 bases). Here the CDR3 reads CSAELRVGVDNEQFF. The CDR3 bases that were read are TGCAGTGCGGAACTCAGGGTAGGTGTGGACAATGAG.